There are a few counts of the clone carrying this T cell receptor (beta chain). Its cognate antigen is unknown. The V end lost 3 bases, the J end lost 16 bases, and 4 bases lay between the germline ends. Germline CDR1 is DFQATT and CDR2 is SNEGSKA (reference sequence). The CDR3 runs to 8 residues. The data stem from a study of identical twins. General study results and limits: In monozygotic twins, models underestimated the sharing of out-of-frame TCR alpha. Cord blood beta clonotypes that were abundant carried fewer insertions, and memory repertoires showed no such trend. Low generation-probability sequences were in excess among twin-shared out-of-frame alpha sequences.

A universal primer site came from template switching; cDNA carried unique molecular identifiers. Via MiXCR, TCRdb re-called the 5' RACE reads, giving one row per CDR3 protein. Altogether 1.5 million to 2 million distinct CDR3 sequences are present, 25% to 35% being singletons, with the ten largest covering around 0.3%. This TCR came from a newborn girl in good health. J is TRBJ1-6 and V is TRBV20-1; no reliable D call. The sequenced material came from cord blood. CDR3 loop: CSASGLHF. Written as DNA, the CDR3 is TGCAGTGCTAGCGGTCTCCACTTT.